This TCR beta chain was sequenced in a study of tumor-infiltrating lymphocytes in localized non-small cell lung cancer. CDR1 and CDR2 (germline): SGHDT, YYEEEE. This CDR3 has 16 residues. Trimming removed 0 bases at V and 0 bases at J, with 13 bases between. Libraries were prepared by immunoSEQ multiplex PCR; TCRdb keeps only in-frame clonotypes and omits some of them. The sample yields 21,000 or so clones, about two thirds seen once. Sequenced sample: lung tumor tissue. The V gene is TRBV5-6, the J gene TRBJ2-7, with D possibly called TRBD1 or TRBD2 (6 bases each). This TCR came from a human donor with non-small cell lung cancer. The CDR3 bases are TGTGCCAGCAGCTTGGAGGGGGGCCTCCTCTCCTACGAGCAGTACTTC. Translated: CASSLEGGLLSYEQYF.